The text below deals with one T cell receptor (beta chain). Its cognate antigen is unknown. Here immunoSEQ multiplex PCR was the method, and the copy in TCRdb shows in-frame clones only, minus some. The sample carries about 56,000 clones, approximately 94% recorded once. The data originate from a study of cytomegalovirus exposure and HLA in healthy donors. Study-level information: It was reported in a later analysis that the roughly 120 validation repertoires used the same platform as the approximately 620 first-cohort repertoires. Study results and caveats: The study designated over 150 TCR beta chains cytomegalovirus-associated. Most TCR sequences were rare, but some public TCRs occurred in many donors. The CMV antigen specificity of a few CMV-associated chains was confirmed through in vitro analysis.

The germline V gene encodes CDR1 MNHNS and CDR2 SASEGT. The germline V and J ends were trimmed by 4 bases and 8 bases, with 11 bases remaining between them. This CDR3 has 13 residues. This receptor was identified in a man younger than 30 in good health and CMV-seronegative. The gene calls are TRBV6-1 and TRBJ1-4, with D hard to call. The sample comprised PBMCs. The CDR3 coding sequence is TGTGCCAGCAGTGGAGTCGGAGGAGAAAAACTGTTTTTT. This sequence encodes CASSGVGGEKLFF.